This is a list of T cell receptor beta chains from one sample in a study of blood T cell repertoires in COVID-19. The method was immunoSEQ multiplex PCR; TCRdb's version includes in-frame clones alone and lacks a portion of them. Found here are approximately 180,000 clones, about 88% of them singletons; the top ten hold under 6.5%. The sample consisted of peripheral blood. The source is a man aged 40-49 years with active or convalescent COVID-19. Both conserved end residues are part of each CDR3. D genes are given only for firm matches. The size of a clone is reported for some rows only, either as once, few or many, or as a class for expanded clones.

size: -; D: TRBD2; J: TRBJ2-1; length: 16; V: TRBV19; DNA: TGTGCCAGTAGTAAACCGGGACTAGCGGGAGTCCATGAGCAGTTCTTC; CDR3: CASSKPGLAGVHEQFF
size: -; D: TRBD1; J: TRBJ1-3; length: 16; V: TRBV3-1/TRBV3-2; DNA: TGTGCCAGCAGCCAACCCCCGGACAGGGCTGGAAACACCATATATTTT; CDR3: CASSQPPDRAGNTIYF
size: -; D: TRBD2; J: TRBJ2-5; length: 14; V: TRBV19; DNA: TGTGCCAGTAGTTTCGCGGGGGTCCAAGAGACCCAGTACTTC; CDR3: CASSFAGVQETQYF
size: -; D: -; J: TRBJ1-3; length: 12; V: TRBV6-5; DNA: TGTGCCAGCAGTCACTCTGGAAACACCATATATTTT; CDR3: CASSHSGNTIYF
size: few; D: -; J: TRBJ2-1; length: 13; V: TRBV6-5; DNA: TGTGCCAGCAACCCAGCGGCCTACAATGAGCAGTTCTTC; CDR3: CASNPAAYNEQFF
size: -; D: TRBD2; J: TRBJ2-2; length: 13; V: TRBV10-3; DNA: TGTGCCATCAGTGGCGGGGGGACCGGGGAGCTGTTTTTT; CDR3: CAISGGGTGELFF
size: -; D: TRBD1; J: TRBJ2-3; length: 18; V: TRBV24-1; DNA: TGTGCCACCAGTGGGGGACAGGTACAGCGGAGTCCCACAGATACGCAGTATTTT; CDR3: CATSGGQVQRSPTDTQYF
size: once; D: TRBD1; J: TRBJ1-3; length: 16; V: TRBV28; DNA: TGTGCCAGCAGTTTATGGGCAGGGGGCTCTGGAAACACCATATATTTT; CDR3: CASSLWAGGSGNTIYF
size: -; D: TRBD2; J: TRBJ2-3; length: 15; V: TRBV3-1/TRBV3-2; DNA: TGTGCCAGCAGCCCACGTAGCGCGGGAGGAGATACGCAGTATTTT; CDR3: CASSPRSAGGDTQYF
size: -; D: TRBD1; J: TRBJ2-7; length: 15; V: TRBV23-1; DNA: TGCGCCAGCAGTCAGCCAGGGGGCCTAACCTACGAGCAGTACTTC; CDR3: CASSQPGGLTYEQYF
size: few; D: -; J: TRBJ2-7; length: 12; V: TRBV7-9; DNA: TGTGCAGGGAGCAGCGGAGAATACGCGCAGTACTTC; CDR3: CAGSSGEYAQYF
size: -; D: -; J: TRBJ2-5; length: 14; V: TRBV15; DNA: TGTGCCACCAGCAGAGATTTCGGTCGAGAGACCCAGTACTTC; CDR3: CATSRDFGRETQYF
size: -; D: -; J: TRBJ1-4; length: 16; V: TRBV18; DNA: TGTGCCAGCTCAAAGAGTTCCAGTAGGACGGGGGAAAAACTGTTTTTT; CDR3: CASSKSSSRTGEKLFF
size: -; D: -; J: TRBJ2-2; length: 15; V: TRBV7-2; DNA: TGTGCCAGCAGCTTAGCGTCTAGCTACACCGGGGAGCTGTTTTTT; CDR3: CASSLASSYTGELFF
size: -; D: TRBD2; J: TRBJ2-3; length: 16; V: TRBV11-3; DNA: TGTGCCAGCAGCGGGCGGGGGATTCAAAACACAGATACGCAGTATTTT; CDR3: CASSGRGIQNTDTQYF
size: -; D: TRBD2; J: TRBJ2-1; length: 14; V: TRBV2; DNA: TGTGCCAGCAGTCCACGGGGAGGGGTCGCGGAGCAGTTCTTC; CDR3: CASSPRGGVAEQFF
size: -; D: -; J: TRBJ1-2; length: 14; V: TRBV29-1; DNA: TGCAGCGTTGACCGAAGGGGGTTATCCGGTGGCTACACCTTC; CDR3: CSVDRRGLSGGYTF
size: -; D: -; J: TRBJ1-1; length: 13; V: TRBV18; DNA: TGTGCCAGCTCACCACGGGCGAACACTGAAGCTTTCTTT; CDR3: CASSPRANTEAFF
size: -; D: -; J: TRBJ2-1; length: 16; V: TRBV28; DNA: TGTGCCAGCAGTTTACGACCCACGACACCAGGGAATGAGCAGTTCTTC; CDR3: CASSLRPTTPGNEQFF
size: -; D: -; J: TRBJ1-2; length: 16; V: TRBV4-1; DNA: TGCGCCAGCAGCCAAGTTCGATCTGATAGCTATTATGGCTACACCTTC; CDR3: CASSQVRSDSYYGYTF
size: -; D: -; J: TRBJ1-3; length: 17; V: TRBV5-6; DNA: TGTGCCAGCAGCTTGGTGGGGGGTTCCAGCTCTGGAAACACCATATATTTT; CDR3: CASSLVGGSSSGNTIYF
size: -; D: -; J: TRBJ1-2; length: 17; V: TRBV30; DNA: TGTGCCTGGAGTGTCGTGGGTGGAGGTGCCTCAAACTATGGCTACACCTTC; CDR3: CAWSVVGGGASNYGYTF
size: -; D: -; J: TRBJ2-3; length: 15; V: TRBV6-2/TRBV6-3; DNA: TGTGCCAGCAGTACTCACCCAACTCCCCCAGATACGCAGTATTTT; CDR3: CASSTHPTPPDTQYF
size: -; D: -; J: TRBJ1-1; length: 17; V: TRBV6-2/TRBV6-3; DNA: TGTGCCAGCAGTTACTCGACAGCGCTAAGCATGAACACTGAAGCTTTCTTT; CDR3: CASSYSTALSMNTEAFF
size: -; D: TRBD1; J: TRBJ1-1; length: 15; V: TRBV6-5; DNA: TGTGCCAGCAGCCCAGGGGGCGTAGGTGGCACTGAAGCTTTCTTT; CDR3: CASSPGGVGGTEAFF
size: once; D: TRBD2; J: TRBJ2-5; length: 15; V: TRBV3-1/TRBV3-2; DNA: TGTGCCAGCAGCCAAGTTAGCGGGAGGGCTGAGACCCAGTACTTC; CDR3: CASSQVSGRAETQYF
size: few; D: TRBD1; J: TRBJ2-1; length: 14; V: TRBV30; DNA: TGTGCCTGGAGTGCGGACAGGGGGCTTCGAGAGCAGTTCTTC; CDR3: CAWSADRGLREQFF
size: -; D: TRBD2; J: TRBJ2-7; length: 17; V: TRBV7-2; DNA: TGTGCCAGCAGCCGCCGTTCTAGCGGGGGGGAAATGAGCGAGCAGTACTTC; CDR3: CASSRRSSGGEMSEQYF
size: -; D: -; J: TRBJ1-2; length: 13; V: TRBV5-6; DNA: TGTGCCAGCAGCTTGGTGGGGGCTGGTGGCTACACCTTC; CDR3: CASSLVGAGGYTF
size: -; D: TRBD1; J: TRBJ2-6; length: 18; V: TRBV5-1; DNA: TGCGCCAGCAGCGGTTTAGGGACAGGGGGCTCTGGGGCCAACGTCCTGACTTTC; CDR3: CASSGLGTGGSGANVLTF
size: -; D: -; J: TRBJ1-1; length: 15; V: TRBV5-1; DNA: TGCGCCAGCAGCCCCCGGGACAAAGTTAGCGCTGAAGCTTTCTTT; CDR3: CASSPRDKVSAEAFF
size: -; D: -; J: TRBJ1-3; length: 14; V: TRBV19; DNA: TGTGCCAGTAGTCCGCAGGGAACTGGAAACACCATATATTTT; CDR3: CASSPQGTGNTIYF
size: once; D: TRBD1; J: TRBJ1-2; length: 14; V: TRBV7-9; DNA: TGTGCCAGCAGCTATCAGGGGGAAGGCTATGGCTACACCTTC; CDR3: CASSYQGEGYGYTF
size: -; D: -; J: TRBJ1-6; length: 16; V: TRBV7-2; DNA: TGTGCCAGCAGCCCTTCCGGGACATACATTAATTCACCCCTCCACTTT; CDR3: CASSPSGTYINSPLHF
size: -; D: TRBD2; J: TRBJ2-1; length: 13; V: TRBV29-1; DNA: TGCAGCGTTGTTAGCGGGGCCAGAAATGAGCAGTTCTTC; CDR3: CSVVSGARNEQFF
size: -; D: TRBD2; J: TRBJ2-3; length: 13; V: TRBV19; DNA: TGTGCCAGTAAGCGGGGGGGCACAGATACGCAGTATTTT; CDR3: CASKRGGTDTQYF
size: -; D: -; J: TRBJ2-1; length: 16; V: TRBV24-1; DNA: TGTGCCACCAGTGCCCTGAAGACGGAGGGGGCCAATGAGCAGTTCTTC; CDR3: CATSALKTEGANEQFF